These 25 T cell receptor beta chains share one sample of origin, sequenced in a study of tumor-infiltrating lymphocytes in localized non-small cell lung cancer. Clones were sequenced by immunoSEQ multiplex PCR, and TCRdb holds only the in-frame ones, with some missing. This table has 10,000 to 15,000 clones, about 82% appearing once. The sequencing sample was made of uninvolved lung tissue not adjacent to the tumor. Receptor source: a human donor with non-small cell lung cancer.

The chain joins TRBV2 to TRBJ1-6; D unresolved. The germline V gene has CDR1 SNHLY and CDR2 FYNNEI. The CDR3 totals 14 residues. Between the trimmed V and J ends, which lost 7 bases and 7 bases, there was a span of 14 bases. The CDR3 sequence is CASTDLRENSPLHF. In DNA form, the CDR3 reads TGTGCCAGCACGGACCTTAGGGAAAATTCACCCCTCCACTTT. Full variable domain (remainder filled in from reference TRBV2 and TRBJ1-6): EPEVTQTPSHQVTQMGQEVILRCVPISNHLYFYWYRQILGQKVEFLVSFYNNEISEKSEIFDDQFSVERPDGSNFTLKIRSTKLEDSAMYFCASTDLRENSPLHFGNGTRLTVT.

This chain links TRBV6-1 with TRBJ2-3, with 11 bases aligning to TRBD2. V trimming: 11 bases; J trimming: 0 bases; junction bases outside the gene matches: 4. There are 14 residues in the CDR3. Germline CDR1 MNHNS, CDR2 SASEGT. The CDR3 is CASRLAGSTDTQYF. CDR3 bases: TGTGCCTCACGACTAGCGGGAAGCACAGATACGCAGTATTTT.

The rearrangement links TRBV2 to TRBJ1-1; D ambiguous. Germline CDR1 and CDR2: SNHLY and FYNNEI. The CDR3 is 11 residues long. Trimming stripped 3 bases from V and 6 bases from J, with 5 bases between. CDR3 region: CASSDNPEAFF. The CDR3 nucleotides are TGTGCCAGCAGTGATAATCCTGAAGCTTTCTTT.

The V call is TRBV19, the J call TRBJ1-2; 9 bases align to TRBD1. CDR3 length: 14 amino acids. Unmatched junction bases numbered 9, after V lost 7 bases and J lost 6 bases. Germline V lookup: CDR1 LNHDA, CDR2 SQIVND (reference sequence). For the CDR3, the DNA is TGTGCCAGTACCCGTACAGGGGGCATCGATGGCTACACCTTC. Translating it yields CASTRTGGIDGYTF.

The CDR3 coding sequence is TGTGCCAGCAGCTTTGAAATAACTAGCGGCTACAATGAGCAGTTCTTC. Translating gives CASSFEITSGYNEQFF. This chain uses TRBV13 with TRBJ2-1; TRBD2 agrees at 8 bases. V gave up 3 bases and J gave up 3 bases; unmatched junction bases: 7. This CDR3 is 16 amino acids long. Germline values: CDR1 PRHDT, CDR2 FYEKMQ (reference sequence).

The chain couples TRBV12-5 to TRBJ2-7, with 8 nucleotides matching TRBD1. Germline V gives CDR1 LGHNT, CDR2 FRNRAP. J was trimmed by 1 base and V by 4 bases; bases with no gene match: 6. The CDR3 contains 15 residues. This CDR3 is CASGYTRDRSYEQYF. The CDR3 region has the DNA TGTGCTAGTGGTTACACTAGGGACAGGTCCTACGAGCAGTACTTC.

The chain links TRBV29-1 to TRBJ2-3; D ambiguous. Germline CDR1 and CDR2: SQVTM and ANQGSEA. There are 14 residues in the CDR3. V was shortened by 2 bases and J by 1 base, with 10 bases between the two germline ends. CDR3 amino acids: CSVERGIGTDTQYF. Here the CDR3 DNA reads TGCAGCGTTGAAAGAGGCATCGGCACAGATACGCAGTATTTT.

The gene calls are TRBV19 and TRBJ2-2; TRBD1 matches 7 bases. Per the germline V gene, CDR1 is LNHDA and CDR2 is SQIVND (reference sequence). The CDR3 has 16 residues. V was pared by 6 bases and J by 5 bases, with 12 bases of the junction left unmatched. Here the CDR3 DNA reads TGTGCCAGTAGCCGGGACAGTAGTGTTGTGACCGGGGAGCTGTTTTTT. Encoded protein: CASSRDSSVVTGELFF.

The gene calls are TRBV2 and TRBJ1-4; the match to TRBD1 covers 12 bases. Trimming took 0 bases from V and 7 from J; bases not matched to a gene: 9. The CDR3 is 18 amino acids. Germline V CDR1 and CDR2: SNHLY, FYNNEI. CDR3 nucleotide sequence: TGTGCCAGCAGTGAAGCGGCCGGGACAGGGGGCGCCGGTGAAAAACTGTTTTTT. Its translation is CASSEAAGTGGAGEKLFF.

The chain is built from TRBV11-2 and TRBJ2-3; tentative D call: TRBD1 (6 bases). This CDR3 spans 16 amino acids. Germline assignment: CDR1 SGHAT and CDR2 FQNNGV. V dropped 6 bases and J dropped 6 bases, with 22 bases sitting between them. CDR3 in amino acids: CASRTGLDRRADTQYF. Here the CDR3 DNA reads TGTGCCAGCAGAACAGGGCTTGACAGACGGGCGGATACGCAGTATTTT.

The chain is built from TRBV6-5 and TRBJ2-7; the D gene could be TRBD1 or TRBD2 (5 bases each). CDR1 is MNHEY, CDR2 SVGAGI, per germline. V was pared by 6 bases and J by 6 bases, with 18 bases between. The CDR3 totals 14 residues. The chain's CDR3 is CASSFAGARSEQYF. In DNA form, the CDR3 reads TGTGCCAGCAGCTTTGCCGGGGCCCGCAGCGAGCAGTACTTC.

The chain uses TRBV9 and TRBJ1-3; D gene ambiguous. The CDR3 covers 16 residues. The V gene's germline CDR1 is SGDLS and CDR2 YYNGEE. With 4 bases removed from V and 0 bases from J, the gap between germline ends came to 14 bases. The CDR3: CASSPTAGSSGNTIYF. The DNA of the CDR3 is TGTGCCAGCAGCCCCACCGCTGGGAGCTCTGGAAACACCATATATTTT.

The chain couples TRBV4-3 to TRBJ2-7, with D maybe TRBD1 (6 bases). CDR1 is LGHNA, CDR2 YSLEER, per germline. V lost 7 bases and J 5 bases, leaving 21 bases between the germline ends. CDR3 length: 15 residues. The CDR3 protein is CASTRSLTGLNEQYF. DNA of the CDR3: TGCGCCAGCACCCGTTCTTTAACAGGGCTAAACGAGCAGTACTTC.

The chain couples TRBV5-4 to TRBJ1-1; 9 positions agree with TRBD1. CDR1 SGHNT and CDR2 YYREEE come from the germline V gene (reference sequence). Germline trimming cut 4 bases from V and 5 bases from J; bases unmatched to any gene: 9. This CDR3 is built from 15 residues. The CDR3 reads CASSPTSGTGTEAFF. DNA for the CDR3: TGTGCCAGCAGCCCTACTTCCGGGACAGGGACTGAAGCTTTCTTT.

Here the CDR3 reads CASSARRTQSNEQFF. The CDR3 DNA follows: TGTGCCAGCAGCGCCCGCCGGACGCAATCCAATGAGCAGTTCTTC. The chain combines TRBV9 with TRBJ2-1; D remains ambiguous. The V end lost 3 bases, the J end lost 6 bases, and 16 bases lay between the germline ends. Germline V CDR1 and CDR2: SGDLS, YYNGEE. This CDR3 is 15 amino acids long. Full variable domain (missing parts from reference TRBV9 and TRBJ2-1): DSGVTQTPKHLITATGQRVTLRCSPRSGDLSVYWYQQSLDQGLQFLIQYYNGEERAKGNILERFSAQQFPDLHSELNLSSLELGDSALYFCASSARRTQSNEQFFGPGTRLTVL.

The chain couples TRBV19 to TRBJ1-5; D remains unclear. The length of the CDR3 is 16 residues. V was cut by 4 bases and J by 0 bases, with 13 bases left in between. CDR1 and CDR2 (germline): LNHDA, SQIVND (reference sequence). CDR3 region: CASSTNDIYSNQPQHF. The CDR3 region has the DNA TGTGCCAGTAGTACCAACGACATTTATAGCAATCAGCCCCAGCATTTT.

The chain carries TRBV11-3 and TRBJ2-1; 12 bases agree with TRBD2. The junction had 8 bases not matched to a gene; V was cut back by 5 bases and J by 6 bases. The CDR3 is 16 amino acids. Germline CDR1 is SGHNT and CDR2 is YENEEA. The CDR3 spells CASSPWLAGGTNEQFF. The CDR3 bases are TGTGCCAGCAGCCCGTGGCTAGCGGGGGGGACCAATGAGCAGTTCTTC.

The chain uses TRBV6-6 and TRBJ2-3; 14 bases map to TRBD2. The V gene end was trimmed by 5 bases and the J gene end by 5 bases; junction bases not matched to a gene: 3. CDR3 size: 15 residues. Germline loops: CDR1 MNHNY, CDR2 SVGAGI (reference sequence). The CDR3 DNA reads as TGTGCCAGCAGTACCGGACTAGCGGGGGGAGATACGCAGTATTTT. Its protein is CASSTGLAGGDTQYF.

This chain uses TRBV9 with TRBJ1-1; D may be TRBD1 (5 bases). The CDR3 runs 14 residues. The germline V gene has CDR1 SGDLS and CDR2 YYNGEE. Between the trimmed V and J ends, which lost 0 bases and 6 bases, there was a span of 12 bases. The CDR3 is CASSVALTGAEAFF. For the CDR3, the DNA is TGTGCCAGCAGCGTAGCACTGACGGGGGCTGAAGCTTTCTTT.

The genes are TRBV6-6 and TRBJ2-7; the D gene is possibly TRBD2 (8 bases). V gave up 7 bases and J gave up 8 bases, with 21 bases separating them. The V gene's germline CDR1 is MNHNY and CDR2 SVGAGI (reference sequence). The CDR3 covers 14 residues. CDR3: CASILAGQGGKQYF. CDR3 DNA sequence: TGTGCCAGCATTCTAGCGGGCCAGGGGGGAAAGCAGTACTTC.

The chain employs TRBV25-1 and TRBJ2-2, with D perhaps TRBD2 (5 bases). CDR1 and CDR2 from the germline V gene are MGHDK and SYGVNS. The CDR3 runs to 10 residues. Trimming shortened V by 8 bases and J by 7 bases, and 5 bases separated the two germline ends. The CDR3 loop is CASEGGELFF. CDR3 nucleotides: TGTGCCAGCGAGGGCGGGGAGCTGTTTTTT.

This chain uses TRBV5-1 with TRBJ2-6; possible D gene TRBD2, 5 bases. V was trimmed by 5 bases and J by 0 bases, leaving 24 bases between them. The CDR3 extends over 20 amino acids. Germline CDR1 and CDR2: SGHRS and YFSETQ. Here the CDR3 DNA reads TGCGCCAGCAGTTCGGACTTTAGTGGGCCTAAAGGCTCTGGGGCCAACGTCCTGACTTTC. As protein: CASSSDFSGPKGSGANVLTF.

J is TRBJ1-1 and V is TRBV20-1; no reliable D call. Trimming took off 0 bases at V and 7 bases at J, with 6 bases between the two ends. CDR3 length: 11 amino acids. CDR1 is DFQATT and CDR2 is SNEGSKA in the germline V gene (reference sequence). The CDR3 spells CSAREAVEAFF. The CDR3 DNA reads as TGCAGTGCTAGAGAGGCGGTTGAAGCTTTCTTT.

The genes are TRBV18 and TRBJ1-4; D uncertain. Trimming stripped 6 bases from V and 7 bases from J, with 12 bases between. Germline-derived CDR1 and CDR2 are KGHSH and LQKENI. The CDR3 totals 13 residues. CDR3 residues: CASSREAGEKLFF. CDR3 in DNA: TGTGCCAGCTCCCGGGAGGCGGGTGAAAAACTGTTTTTT. Complete variable domain (other parts from reference TRBV18 and TRBJ1-4): NAGVMQNPRHLVRRRGQEARLRCSPMKGHSHVYWYRQLPEEGLKFMVYLQKENIIDESGMPKERFSAEFPKEGPSILRIQQVVRGDSAAYFCASSREAGEKLFFGSGTQLSVL.

This rearrangement joins TRBV6-5 to TRBJ1-6; TRBD1 matches at 7 bases. Germline values: CDR1 MNHEY, CDR2 SVGAGI. The V segment lost 5 bases and the J segment 9 bases; nucleotides outside the gene matches: 7. The CDR3 is 14 residues long. DNA of the CDR3: TGTGCCAGCAGTCGACAGGGCTCGGTTTCACCCCTCCACTTT. This translates into CASSRQGSVSPLHF.